Listed here are 27 T cell receptor beta chains from one sample, sequenced in a study of radiotherapy plus CTLA-4 blockade in lung cancer. The protocol was immunoSEQ multiplex PCR, while the TCRdb copy is restricted to in-frame clones and leaves out a portion. The sample gives 65,000 to 70,000 clones, roughly 78% of which show up once; 10% is in the top ten. The material was peripheral blood, obtained from a patient treated with radiotherapy plus ipilimumab. These receptors were obtained from a human donor with non-small cell lung cancer who had a complete response to radiotherapy plus ipilimumab.

This chain links TRBV18 with TRBJ2-2; TRBD1 might be the D (5 bases). Deletions cut 0 bases from V and 0 bases from J, with 8 bases between. The CDR3 runs 16 residues. Germline-derived CDR1 and CDR2 are KGHSH and LQKENI. CDR3 amino acids: CASSPPRTTNTGELFF. The CDR3 DNA sequence: TGTGCCAGCTCACCACCGCGGACAACGAACACCGGGGAGCTGTTTTTT. Based on the CDR3 plus reference TRBV18 and TRBJ2-2, the full variable domain is NAGVMQNPRHLVRRRGQEARLRCSPMKGHSHVYWYRQLPEEGLKFMVYLQKENIIDESGMPKERFSAEFPKEGPSILRIQQVVRGDSAAYFCASSPPRTTNTGELFFGEGSRLTVL.

The chain has TRBV30 and TRBJ2-2, with 8 positions matching TRBD2. The CDR3 has 17 amino acids. V gave up 2 bases and J gave up 4 bases; unmatched junction bases: 12. Germline assignment: CDR1 GTSNPN and CDR2 SVGIG (reference sequence). The DNA for the CDR3 is TGTGCCTGGAGTAGGATTGTGGGACTAGGGTTCACCGGGGAGCTGTTTTTT. This sequence encodes CAWSRIVGLGFTGELFF.

The rearrangement uses TRBV11-2 and TRBJ1-2; 7 bases are a match to TRBD1. Germline assignment: CDR1 SGHAT and CDR2 FQNNGV. After removal of 1 base from V and 4 bases from J, the junction contained 0 bases not matched to a gene. There are 13 residues in the CDR3. For the CDR3, the DNA is TGTGCCAGCAGCTTAGCAGGGGGCTATGGCTACACCTTC. Translation: CASSLAGGYGYTF.

The chain links TRBV7-9 to TRBJ1-3; TRBD1 agrees at 8 bases. The CDR3 loop spans 15 amino acids. J lost 1 base, V lost 3 bases, and 2 bases had no gene match. The germline V gene encodes CDR1 SEHNR and CDR2 FQNEAQ (reference sequence). The CDR3 nucleotides read TGTGCCAGCAGCTTTAACAGGGGGTCTGGAAACACCATATATTTT. Its protein is CASSFNRGSGNTIYF.

J is TRBJ2-1 and V is TRBV5-1, with D possibly TRBD2 on 5 matching bases. This CDR3 contains 13 residues. Trimming stripped 0 bases from V and 14 bases from J, with 15 bases between. Germline loops: CDR1 SGHRS, CDR2 YFSETQ. The CDR3 DNA sequence: TGCGCCAGCAGCTTGGAGTCAGAGGGTAGAAAGTTCTTC. Its protein product is CASSLESEGRKFF.

The CDR3 bases are TGCGCCAGCCACCTGACTAGCGGGAGGGCCGGGGAGCTGTTTTTT. This encodes CASHLTSGRAGELFF. The chain combines TRBV5-1 with TRBJ2-2, with 14 bases lining up with TRBD2. Looked up from germline, CDR1 is SGHRS and CDR2 is YFSETQ. With V trimmed by 7 bases and J by 6 bases, 5 bases remained unmatched. The length of the CDR3 is 15 residues.

The chain uses TRBV7-8 and TRBJ2-7; tentative D call: TRBD2 (5 bases). Germline assignment: CDR1 SGHVS and CDR2 FQNEAQ. This CDR3 contains 16 residues. V was trimmed by 4 bases and J by 3 bases, leaving 19 bases between them. CDR3 in DNA: TGTGCCAGCAGCTCACCGCAAACCGCTAGCAGCTACGAGCAGTACGTC. This translates into CASSSPQTASSYEQYV.

The genes are TRBV6-5 and TRBJ1-5, with 7 bases lining up with TRBD1. V gave up 5 bases and J gave up 4 bases; unmatched junction bases: 5. This CDR3 has 14 amino acids. Germline V gene data show CDR1 as MNHEY and CDR2 as SVGAGI. Written as DNA, the CDR3 is TGTGCCAGCAGTCTGACAGGGCCGAATCAGCCCCAGCATTTT. Translating gives CASSLTGPNQPQHF.

The chain employs TRBV28 and TRBJ2-1; no reliable D call. This CDR3 comprises 11 residues. The V gene lost 2 bases and the J gene lost 8 bases, with 4 bases spanning the gap. The germline V gene has CDR1 MDHEN and CDR2 SYDVKM. CDR3 in amino acids: CASSLGYEQFF. CDR3 in DNA: TGTGCCAGCAGTTTAGGGTATGAGCAGTTCTTC.

This sequence joins TRBV5-1 and TRBJ2-1; 8 nucleotides align to TRBD2. After removal of 3 bases from V and 8 bases from J, the junction contained 13 bases not matched to a gene. CDR3 size: 16 residues. Germline loops: CDR1 SGHRS, CDR2 YFSETQ. CDR3 bases: TGCGCCAGCAGCTCCGACCCGGGACTAGGTTCTTATGAGCAGTTCTTC. It is translated as CASSSDPGLGSYEQFF.

This chain links TRBV7-9 with TRBJ2-7; D ambiguous. V gave up 3 bases and J gave up 2 bases, with 5 bases separating them. The CDR3 has 12 amino acids. CDR1 and CDR2 from the germline V gene are SEHNR and FQNEAQ (reference sequence). Here the CDR3 DNA reads TGTGCCAGCAGCTTGCCCCCCTACGAGCAGTACTTC. This gives the protein CASSLPPYEQYF.

The rearrangement uses TRBV6-5 and TRBJ1-5, with D possibly matching TRBD1 (6 bases). CDR3 length equals 13 residues. The germline V gene encodes CDR1 MNHEY and CDR2 SVGAGI. With 4 bases removed from V and 4 bases from J, the gap between germline ends came to 8 bases. As DNA, the CDR3 is TGTGCCAGCAGTTCACAGGGAAATCAGCCCCAGCATTTT. Its translation is CASSSQGNQPQHF.

This clone appeared a single time. This chain connects TRBV14 to TRBJ2-5; no reliable D call. There are 12 residues in the CDR3. Trimming cost V 3 bases and J 1 base, with 3 bases left between them. The germline V gene encodes CDR1 SGHDN and CDR2 FVKESK. DNA for the CDR3: TGTGCCAGCAGCCAGACCCAAGAGACCCAGTACTTC. As protein: CASSQTQETQYF. Supplemented by reference TRBV14 and TRBJ2-5, the full variable domain reads EAGVTQFPSHSVIEKGQTVTLRCDPISGHDNLYWYRRVMGKEIKFLLHFVKESKQDESGMPNNRFLAERTGGTYSTLKVQPAELEDSGVYFCASSQTQETQYFGPGTRLLVL.

The rearrangement joins TRBV21-1 to TRBJ1-1; TRBD1 is taken as the D call from the table, unchecked against the DNA. TRBV21-1 has pseudogene status. The CDR3 contains 16 residues. The CDR3 sequence is CASSKDPQGMNTEAFF. CDR3 bases: TGTGCCAGCAGCAAAGACCCCCAGGGGATGAACACTGAAGCTTTCTTT.

The chain combines TRBV2 with TRBJ1-1, with D uncertain. The V end lost 1 base, the J end lost 2 bases, and 5 bases lay between the germline ends. CDR3 length: 13 residues. CDR1 SNHLY and CDR2 FYNNEI come from the germline V gene. The CDR3 bases are TGTGCCAGCAGTGAAGTAGCTAACACTGAAGCTTTCTTT. Translating it yields CASSEVANTEAFF.

The chain has TRBV7-2 and TRBJ2-6; no firm D call. V gave up 2 bases and J gave up 0 bases, with 8 bases separating them. The CDR3 runs 16 residues. CDR1 is SGHTA and CDR2 is FQGNSA in the germline V gene. The CDR3 loop is CASSLNAPSGANVLTF. In DNA, the CDR3 is TGTGCCAGCAGCTTAAATGCACCCTCTGGGGCCAACGTCCTGACTTTC.

This chain joins TRBV18 and TRBJ1-4; D ambiguous. Deletions cut 3 bases from V and 7 bases from J, with 15 bases between. Germline lookup yields CDR1 KGHSH and CDR2 LQKENI. The CDR3 runs to 15 residues. The DNA of the CDR3 is TGTGCCAGCTCACCCCGAGTCGAGCGCGGTGAAAAACTGTTTTTT. As protein: CASSPRVERGEKLFF. The whole variable domain, remainder taken from reference TRBV18 and TRBJ1-4, is NAGVMQNPRHLVRRRGQEARLRCSPMKGHSHVYWYRQLPEEGLKFMVYLQKENIIDESGMPKERFSAEFPKEGPSILRIQQVVRGDSAAYFCASSPRVERGEKLFFGSGTQLSVL.

This clone was recorded only once. The gene calls are TRBV11-3 and TRBJ2-1; D might be TRBD1 (6 bases). The CDR3 is 14 residues long. Germline V CDR1 and CDR2: SGHNT, YENEEA. V gave up 4 bases and J gave up 8 bases, with 15 bases separating them. This chain's CDR3 is CASSSRDTLDEQFF. The CDR3 nucleotides are TGTGCCAGCAGCTCCCGGGACACCCTCGATGAGCAGTTCTTC.

The rearrangement links TRBV7-2 to TRBJ1-3; no firm D call. Germline values: CDR1 SGHTA, CDR2 FQGNSA. V lost 2 bases and J 2 bases, leaving 16 bases between the germline ends. The length of the CDR3 is 17 residues. CDR3 DNA sequence: TGTGCCAGCAGCTTACCGGAAGCGGGTGGTACTGGAAACACCATATATTTT. Protein: CASSLPEAGGTGNTIYF. The full variable domain, rest sourced from reference TRBV7-2 and TRBJ1-3, is GAGVSQSPSNKVTEKGKDVELRCDPISGHTALYWYRQSLGQGLEFLIYFQGNSAPDKSGLPSDRFSAERTGGSVSTLTIQRTQQEDSAVYLCASSLPEAGGTGNTIYFGEGSWLTVV.

In this sample, this clone turned up a few times. This chain joins TRBV11-2 and TRBJ2-3; D gene unclear. This CDR3 has 14 amino acids. The V end lost 6 bases, the J end lost 1 base, and 11 bases lay between the germline ends. Germline V gene lookup returns CDR1 SGHAT and CDR2 FQNNGV. The CDR3 nucleotides read TGTGCCAGCAGAGGCCCCTTCGGCACAGATACGCAGTATTTT. Translating gives CASRGPFGTDTQYF.

This clone was seen a few times. The chain joins TRBV7-8 to TRBJ2-7; D is possibly TRBD2 (7 bases). The CDR3 is 18 amino acids. V lost 2 bases and J lost 2, with 22 bases in between. The germline V gene encodes CDR1 SGHVS and CDR2 FQNEAQ. Here the CDR3 DNA reads TGTGCCAGCAGCTTAACCACTTCGGCGGGGGCGGGCCCCTACGAGCAGTACGTC. It codes for CASSLTTSAGAGPYEQYV.

This chain uses TRBV7-2 with TRBJ2-5, with D perhaps TRBD2 (5 bases). Trimming left V 5 bases short and J 2 bases short, with 18 bases between. The CDR3 extends over 16 amino acids. CDR1 and CDR2 (germline): SGHTA, FQGNSA. This CDR3 reads CASSPNPRAIQETQYF. The CDR3 DNA sequence: TGTGCCAGCAGCCCGAATCCGAGGGCGATTCAAGAGACCCAGTACTTC. The variable domain in full, with the rest retrieved from reference TRBV7-2 and TRBJ2-5, is GAGVSQSPSNKVTEKGKDVELRCDPISGHTALYWYRQSLGQGLEFLIYFQGNSAPDKSGLPSDRFSAERTGGSVSTLTIQRTQQEDSAVYLCASSPNPRAIQETQYFGPGTRLLVL.

The gene calls are TRBV7-9 and TRBJ1-4; D may be TRBD1 (5 bases). The V gene lost 5 bases and the J gene lost 6 bases, with 16 bases spanning the gap. The CDR3 is 15 residues long. The germline gives CDR1 SEHNR, CDR2 FQNEAQ (reference sequence). The CDR3, as DNA: TGTGCCAGCAGCCCGCGACAGTTGAATTATGAAAAACTGTTTTTT. Translated: CASSPRQLNYEKLFF.

The genes are TRBV5-1 and TRBJ1-4, with TRBD1 as a possible D gene (5 bases). Germline V CDR1 and CDR2: SGHRS, YFSETQ. The CDR3 consists of 15 residues. The V gene lost 0 bases and the J gene lost 5 bases, with 11 bases spanning the gap. CDR3 region: CASSLGDRSNEKLFF. CDR3 in DNA: TGCGCCAGCAGCTTGGGAGACAGATCCAATGAAAAACTGTTTTTT.

This chain links TRBV29-1 with TRBJ2-7; D perhaps matches TRBD2 (6 bases). This CDR3 comprises 15 residues. Germline CDR1 SQVTM, CDR2 ANQGSEA. The V end was cut by 0 bases, the J end by 5 bases, with 17 bases between. The CDR3 loop is CSVEDPRLEPNEQYF. The CDR3 nucleotides are TGCAGCGTTGAAGATCCCAGACTAGAGCCCAACGAGCAGTACTTC.

The chain employs TRBV19 and TRBJ2-2; D unclear. Germline V gene sequence: CDR1 LNHDA, CDR2 SQIVND (reference sequence). Between the trimmed V and J ends, which lost 6 bases and 3 bases, there was a span of 14 bases. The CDR3 is made up of 15 amino acids. This CDR3 reads CASSLQESYTGELFF. The CDR3 coding sequence is TGTGCCAGTAGCTTGCAGGAATCCTACACCGGGGAGCTGTTTTTT. Complete variable domain (other parts from reference TRBV19 and TRBJ2-2): DGGITQSPKYLFRKEGQNVTLSCEQNLNHDAMYWYRQDPGQGLRLIYYSQIVNDFQKGDIAEGYSVSREKKESFPLTVTSAQKNPTAFYLCASSLQESYTGELFFGEGSRLTVL.

The CDR3 DNA reads as TGTGCCAGCAGCCGGGGGAAGCTAGCGGTTAGCAATGAGCAGTTCTTC. Translation gives CASSRGKLAVSNEQFF. This chain connects TRBV7-2 to TRBJ2-1, with 7 nucleotides matching TRBD2. Trimming took 5 bases from V and 6 from J; bases not matched to a gene: 13. The length of the CDR3 is 16 residues. CDR1 and CDR2 (germline): SGHTA, FQGNSA.